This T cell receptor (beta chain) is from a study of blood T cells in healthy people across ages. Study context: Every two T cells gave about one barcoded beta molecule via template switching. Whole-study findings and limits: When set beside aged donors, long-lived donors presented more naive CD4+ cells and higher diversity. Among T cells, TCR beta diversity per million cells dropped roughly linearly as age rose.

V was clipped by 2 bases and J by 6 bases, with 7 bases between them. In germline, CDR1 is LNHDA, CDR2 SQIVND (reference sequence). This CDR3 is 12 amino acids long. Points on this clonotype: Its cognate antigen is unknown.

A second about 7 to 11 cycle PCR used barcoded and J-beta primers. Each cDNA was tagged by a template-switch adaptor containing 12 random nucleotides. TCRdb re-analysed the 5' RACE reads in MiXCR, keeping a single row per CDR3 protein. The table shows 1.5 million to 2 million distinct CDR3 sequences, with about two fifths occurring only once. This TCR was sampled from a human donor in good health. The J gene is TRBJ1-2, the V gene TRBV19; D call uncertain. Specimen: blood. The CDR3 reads CASSIPVHGYTF. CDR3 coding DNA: TGTGCCAGTAGTATACCCGTACATGGCTACACCTTC. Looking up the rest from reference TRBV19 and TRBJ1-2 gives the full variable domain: DGGITQSPKYLFRKEGQNVTLSCEQNLNHDAMYWYRQDPGQGLRLIYYSQIVNDFQKGDIAEGYSVSREKKESFPLTVTSAQKNPTAFYLCASSIPVHGYTFGSGTRLTVV.